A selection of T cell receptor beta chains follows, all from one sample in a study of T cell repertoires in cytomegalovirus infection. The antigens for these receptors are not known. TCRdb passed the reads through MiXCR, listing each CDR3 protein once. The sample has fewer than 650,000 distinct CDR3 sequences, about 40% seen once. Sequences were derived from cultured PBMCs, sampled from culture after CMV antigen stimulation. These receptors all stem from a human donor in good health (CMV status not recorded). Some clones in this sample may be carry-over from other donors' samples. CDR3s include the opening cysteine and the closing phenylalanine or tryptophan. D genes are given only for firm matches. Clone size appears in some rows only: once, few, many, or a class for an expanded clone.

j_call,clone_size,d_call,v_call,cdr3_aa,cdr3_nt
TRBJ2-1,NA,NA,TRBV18,CASSPPGRGEYNEQFF,TGTGCCAGCTCACCACCGGGGCGGGGCGAGTACAATGAGCAGTTCTTC
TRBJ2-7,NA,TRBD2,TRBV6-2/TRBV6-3,CAVTGTSGRNVVNSYEQYF,TGTGCCGTTACCGGGACTAGCGGGAGAAACGTCGTCAATTCCTACGAGCAGTACTTC
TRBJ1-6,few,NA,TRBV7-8,CASSLAGYSTPSPLHF,TGTGCCAGCAGCTTAGCGGGGTACAGTACACCTTCACCCCTCCACTTT
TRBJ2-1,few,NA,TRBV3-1,CASSPRGRGAGNEQFF,TGTGCCAGCAGCCCAAGGGGGCGGGGGGCCGGTAATGAGCAGTTCTTC
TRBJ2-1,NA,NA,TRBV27,CASSPLQGSNEQFF,TGTGCCAGCAGCCCCCTTCAGGGTAGCAATGAGCAGTTCTTC
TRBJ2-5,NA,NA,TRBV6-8,CASSPPADPQETQYF,TGTGCCAGCAGTCCCCCAGCGGACCCCCAAGAGACCCAGTACTTC
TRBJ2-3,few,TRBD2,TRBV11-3,CASSLGLAGVGHDTQYF,TGTGCCAGCAGCTTAGGACTAGCGGGAGTGGGGCACGATACGCAGTATTTT
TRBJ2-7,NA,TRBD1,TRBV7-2,CASSKDRGDEQYF,TGTGCCAGCAGCAAAGACAGGGGGGACGAGCAGTACTTC
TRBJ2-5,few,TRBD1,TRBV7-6,CASSLVQGVQETQYF,TGTGCCAGCAGCTTAGTTCAGGGGGTCCAAGAGACCCAGTACTTC
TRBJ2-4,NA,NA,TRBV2,CASRLSGAVIQYF,TGTGCCAGCAGGCTCTCGGGGGCGGTCATTCAGTACTTC
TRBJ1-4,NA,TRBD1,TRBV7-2,CASSLRGQTQRRTNEKLFF,TGTGCCAGCAGCTTAAGGGGGCAGACCCAAAGGAGAACTAATGAAAAACTGTTTTTT
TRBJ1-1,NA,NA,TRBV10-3,CAIRGGDGTAEAFF,TGTGCCATCAGGGGGGGGGACGGAACAGCTGAAGCTTTCTTT
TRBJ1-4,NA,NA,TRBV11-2,CASSPDLGREKLFF,TGTGCCAGCAGCCCAGACCTTGGGCGGGAAAAACTGTTTTTT
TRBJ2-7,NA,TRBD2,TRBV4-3,CASSQIAGAIYEQYF,TGCGCCAGCAGCCAAATAGCGGGAGCCATCTACGAGCAGTACTTC
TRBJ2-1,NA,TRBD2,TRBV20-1,CSARNGLAGGYNEQFF,TGCAGTGCTAGAAACGGACTAGCGGGGGGCTACAATGAGCAGTTCTTC
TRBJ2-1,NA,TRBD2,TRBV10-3,CASGTSGINEQFF,TGTGCCTCCGGGACTAGCGGGATAAATGAGCAGTTCTTC
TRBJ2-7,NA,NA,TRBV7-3,CASSRPPGAHRAEQYF,TGTGCCAGCAGCCGCCCCCCCGGGGCCCATCGTGCCGAGCAGTACTTC
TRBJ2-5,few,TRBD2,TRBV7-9,CASSRAGTGETQYF,TGTGCCAGCAGCCGAGCGGGGACCGGGGAGACCCAGTACTTC
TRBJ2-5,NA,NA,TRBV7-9,CASSLSPIYQETQYF,TGTGCCAGCAGCTTAAGCCCCATATACCAAGAGACCCAGTACTTC
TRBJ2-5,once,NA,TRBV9,CASSVGGGDDQYF,TGTGCCAGCAGCGTAGGGGGGGGCGACGACCAGTACTTC
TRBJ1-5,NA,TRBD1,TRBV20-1,CSATRDRGIGNQPQHF,TGCAGTGCTACTCGGGACAGGGGAATTGGCAATCAGCCCCAGCATTTT
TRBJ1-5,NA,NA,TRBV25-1,CASREGHNSNQPQHF,TGTGCCAGCAGGGAGGGACATAATAGCAATCAGCCCCAGCATTTT
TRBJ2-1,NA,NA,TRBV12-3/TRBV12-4,CASSLMGASGEQFF,TGTGCCAGCAGCCTGATGGGGGCAAGTGGCGAGCAGTTCTTC
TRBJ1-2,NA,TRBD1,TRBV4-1,CASSPGTEGLYGYTF,TGCGCCAGCAGCCCCGGGACAGAGGGACTCTATGGCTACACCTTC
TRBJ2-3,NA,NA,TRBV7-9,CASSLGSLHGADTQYF,TGTGCCAGCAGCTTAGGAAGCCTCCATGGGGCAGATACGCAGTATTTT
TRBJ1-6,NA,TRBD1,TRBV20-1,CSARATDRGTNSPLHF,TGCAGTGCTAGGGCGACCGACAGGGGAACTAATTCACCCCTCCACTTT
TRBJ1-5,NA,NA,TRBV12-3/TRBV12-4,CASTEGYQPQHF,TGTGCCAGCACCGAGGGGTATCAGCCCCAGCATTTT
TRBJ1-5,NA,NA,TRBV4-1,CASSQDRVRNQPQHF,TGCGCCAGCAGCCAAGATCGGGTCCGCAATCAGCCCCAGCATTTT
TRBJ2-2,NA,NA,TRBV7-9,CASWLRGPGGELFF,TGTGCCAGCTGGCTGCGGGGGCCCGGCGGGGAGCTGTTTTTT
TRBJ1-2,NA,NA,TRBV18,CASSPPSREGDGYTF,TGTGCCAGCTCACCACCGAGCAGGGAAGGTGATGGCTACACCTTC
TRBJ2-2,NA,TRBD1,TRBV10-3,CAISLAPFTRQGPGELFF,TGTGCCATCAGTCTTGCACCCTTTACCAGACAGGGACCCGGGGAGCTGTTTTTT
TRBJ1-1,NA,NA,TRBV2,CASSDPRGGVNTEAFF,TGTGCCAGCAGTGACCCCCGCGGGGGGGTTAACACTGAAGCTTTCTTT
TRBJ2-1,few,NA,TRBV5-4,CASSSRYNEQFF,TGTGCCAGCAGTTCCCGCTACAATGAGCAGTTCTTC
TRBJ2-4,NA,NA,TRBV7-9,CASSLALGRNIQYF,TGTGCCAGCAGCTTAGCTCTCGGCAGGAACATTCAGTACTTC
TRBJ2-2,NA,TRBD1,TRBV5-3,CASSYPDRVAGELFF,TGTGCCAGCAGCTACCCCGACAGGGTGGCCGGGGAGCTGTTTTTT
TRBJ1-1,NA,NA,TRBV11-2,CASSTARHTGTTEAFF,TGTGCCAGCAGCACCGCACGGCACACCGGAACAACTGAAGCTTTCTTT
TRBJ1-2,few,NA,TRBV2,CASSASGTNYGYTF,TGTGCCAGCAGTGCGTCAGGAACTAACTATGGCTACACCTTC
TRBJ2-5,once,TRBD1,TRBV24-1,CATSEWTGMRQETQYF,TGTGCCACCAGTGAATGGACAGGGATGAGGCAAGAGACCCAGTACTTC
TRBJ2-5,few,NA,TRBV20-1,CSARRLEETQYF,TGCAGTGCTAGACGTCTGGAAGAGACCCAGTACTTC
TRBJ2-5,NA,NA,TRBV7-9,CASSLVGRAVQETQYF,TGTGCCAGCAGCTTAGTAGGCCGGGCGGTCCAAGAGACCCAGTACTTC
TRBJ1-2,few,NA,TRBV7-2,CASSFGQTYGYTF,TGTGCCAGCAGCTTTGGACAGACCTATGGCTACACCTTC
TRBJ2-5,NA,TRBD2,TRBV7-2,CASSSPAGSGRGGETQYF,TGTGCCAGCAGCTCCCCGGCGGGTAGCGGGAGAGGGGGTGAGACCCAGTACTTC
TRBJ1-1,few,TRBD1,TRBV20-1,CSAGRQGPEAFF,TGCAGTGCTGGGCGACAGGGACCTGAAGCTTTCTTT
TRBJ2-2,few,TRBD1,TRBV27,CASSLTLPGTGVDTGELFF,TGTGCCAGCAGTTTGACCCTCCCCGGGACAGGGGTGGACACCGGGGAGCTGTTTTTT
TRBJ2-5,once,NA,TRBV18,CASSLMGPQETQYF,TGTGCCAGCTCACTCATGGGACCACAAGAGACCCAGTACTTC
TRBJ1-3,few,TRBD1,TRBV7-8,CASSPGGGDFVGTIYF,TGTGCCAGCAGCCCAGGGGGGGGGGATTTTGTAGGCACCATATATTTT
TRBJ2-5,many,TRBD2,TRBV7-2,CASSLGLAGGPGETQYF,TGTGCCAGCAGCTTAGGACTAGCGGGAGGGCCTGGTGAGACCCAGTACTTC
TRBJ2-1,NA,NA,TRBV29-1,CSVVSGRNEQFF,TGCAGCGTTGTCAGCGGGCGAAATGAGCAGTTCTTC
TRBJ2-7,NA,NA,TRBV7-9,CASSFPPGALSYEQYF,TGTGCCAGCAGCTTCCCGCCCGGGGCACTCTCCTACGAGCAGTACTTC
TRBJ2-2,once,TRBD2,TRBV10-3,CAISESQAGGVGELFF,TGTGCCATCAGTGAGTCGCAGGCGGGAGGAGTCGGGGAGCTGTTTTTT
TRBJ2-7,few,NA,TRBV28,CASSLDRWSSYEQYF,TGTGCCAGCAGTCTCGACAGGTGGAGCTCCTACGAGCAGTACTTC
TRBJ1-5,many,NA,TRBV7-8,CASSTSRRTDGLNQPQHF,TGTGCCAGCAGCACTTCTCGAAGAACTGACGGGCTAAATCAGCCCCAGCATTTT
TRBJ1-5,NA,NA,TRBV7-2,CASSLTGPPQPQHF,TGTGCCAGCAGTCTAACAGGCCCCCCTCAGCCCCAGCATTTT
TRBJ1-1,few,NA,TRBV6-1,CASRGPVWAFF,TGTGCCAGCAGAGGGCCCGTTTGGGCTTTCTTT